This T cell receptor (beta chain) was recovered during a study of T cell responses to AZD1222 COVID-19 vaccine. Concerning this clone: Its specificity is unknown.

Libraries were prepared by immunoSEQ multiplex PCR; TCRdb keeps only in-frame clonotypes and omits some of them. The repertoire holds around 140,000 clones, with about 91% as singletons. Whole-study findings and limits: Vaccination with two AZD1222 doses was followed by a rise in Spike-specific TCR breadth and depth.

CDR1 and CDR2 (germline): MNHEY, SVGEGT. The V end was cut by 6 bases, the J end by 3 bases, with 18 bases between. This CDR3 has 16 residues. The source is an adult who received the AZD1222 COVID-19 vaccine. The rearrangement uses TRBV6-2 or TRBV6-3 and TRBJ1-5, with D tentatively TRBD1 (5 bases). The source was peripheral blood, collected 28 days after the second AZD1222 dose. The CDR3: CASSPGTTQPNQPQHF. The CDR3 DNA reads TGTGCCAGCAGCCCCGGGACCACACAGCCCAATCAGCCCCAGCATTTT.